Following are 5 T cell receptor beta chains from one sample sequenced in a study of shared clonotypes between healthy human individuals. This table comes from immunoSEQ multiplex PCR, and its TCRdb copy is limited to in-frame clones, with some not included. The table lists over a million clones, 95% to 99% of them singletons. Sequencing was carried out using naive CD4+ T cells sorted from blood. As for subset: CD45RA+ positively selected. The receptors come from a man aged 25 to 45 in good health.

The rearrangement links TRBV11-3 to TRBJ2-1; D unresolved. The germline V and J ends were trimmed by 5 bases and 9 bases, with 11 bases remaining between them. CDR3 length: 12 residues. Germline V gene lookup returns CDR1 SGHNT and CDR2 YENEEA. The CDR3 bases are TGTGCCAGCAGCCTACGAGACGGTGAGCAGTTCTTC. Translating gives CASSLRDGEQFF.

This chain links TRBV29-1 with TRBJ2-1; TRBD2 matches 13 bases. This CDR3 comprises 14 residues. V lost 7 bases to trimming and J lost 8 bases; unmatched junction nucleotides: 8. Per germline, CDR1 SQVTM and CDR2 ANQGSEA. CDR3 loop: CSGDTSGRAHEQFF. The CDR3 DNA sequence: TGCAGCGGGGATACTAGCGGGAGGGCCCATGAGCAGTTCTTC.

This clone was counted a single time. The rearrangement uses TRBV7-2 and TRBJ2-1, with 13 positions matching TRBD2. Germline CDR1 SGHTA, CDR2 FQGNSA. The length of the CDR3 is 16 residues. The V gene end was trimmed by 3 bases and the J gene end by 11 bases; junction bases not matched to a gene: 10. DNA of the CDR3: TGTGCCAGCAGCTTGAGTAACGGACTAGCGGGAGCCAAGCAGTTCTTC. This gives the protein CASSLSNGLAGAKQFF.

This clone was detected once. CDR3 DNA: TGTGCCACCCGACTAGCGGGAGGCGGCAATGAGCAGTTCTTC. It yields the protein CATRLAGGGNEQFF. The V gene is TRBV2, the J gene TRBJ2-1; 13 positions agree with TRBD2. The CDR3 runs to 14 residues. Trimming removed 10 bases from V and 6 bases from J; junction bases left unmatched: 6. CDR1 is SNHLY, CDR2 FYNNEI, per germline.

The chain employs TRBV7-2 and TRBJ1-2, with D perhaps matching TRBD1 (6 bases). Germline-derived CDR1 and CDR2 are SGHTA and FQGNSA. The CDR3 is 14 residues long. V was trimmed by 4 bases and J by 8 bases, leaving 17 bases between them. CDR3 loop: CASSSGAGVKGYTF. In DNA form, the CDR3 reads TGTGCCAGCAGCTCCGGGGCAGGGGTGAAAGGCTACACCTTC.